Listed below are T cell receptor beta chains from one sample, sequenced in a study of blood T cell repertoires in COVID-19. Sequencing was performed with immunoSEQ multiplex PCR; in TCRdb, only in-frame clones are kept and a portion is missing. The top ten hold roughly 0.8% of the sample, which has roughly 250,000 clones, around 90% seen once. The sample taken for sequencing was peripheral blood. The receptors were gathered from a young woman with acute or convalescent COVID-19. CDR3s include the opening cysteine and the closing phenylalanine or tryptophan. D genes are given only for firm matches. Size tells how often a clone was seen (once, few, many) or the class of an expanded clone, and some rows leave it out.

V,D,J,size,CDR3,DNA
TRBV2,TRBD1,TRBJ2-7,NA,CASGAGQGKSFEQYF,TGTGCCAGCGGAGCGGGACAGGGGAAATCTTTCGAGCAGTACTTC
TRBV5-5,NA,TRBJ2-1,few,CASSSETSYNEQFF,TGTGCCAGCAGTTCCGAGACTAGCTACAATGAGCAGTTCTTC
TRBV19,NA,TRBJ2-7,NA,CASSIGQGGYEQYF,TGTGCCAGTAGTATCGGCCAGGGTGGTTACGAGCAGTACTTC
TRBV3-1/TRBV3-2,TRBD2,TRBJ2-3,few,CASSEGLAGSTDTQYF,TGTGCCAGCAGCGAGGGACTAGCGGGCAGCACAGATACGCAGTATTTT
TRBV7-8,TRBD2,TRBJ2-7,NA,CASSLSSGSRPYEQYF,TGTGCCAGCAGCTTATCCAGCGGGAGCCGACCCTACGAGCAGTACTTC
TRBV10-3,NA,TRBJ2-3,NA,CAISESSRLRPDTQYF,TGTGCCATCAGTGAGTCGTCAAGACTCCGCCCAGATACGCAGTATTTT
TRBV7-9,NA,TRBJ1-4,NA,CASTTTGATNEKLFF,TGTGCCAGCACCACGACAGGAGCAACTAATGAAAAACTGTTTTTT
TRBV7-2,TRBD2,TRBJ2-5,NA,CASSLDGRAETQYF,TGTGCCAGCAGCTTAGACGGGAGGGCTGAGACCCAGTACTTC
TRBV4-3,NA,TRBJ2-7,NA,CASSQLGSTLDGQYF,TGCGCCAGCAGCCAATTGGGCAGTACCTTAGATGGGCAGTACTTC
TRBV6-5,TRBD1,TRBJ1-1,once,CASSAGTGVTTEAFF,TGTGCCAGCAGCGCCGGGACAGGGGTGACCACTGAAGCTTTCTTT
TRBV4-2,NA,TRBJ2-7,NA,CASSHPEGGGLYEQYF,TGTGCCAGCAGCCACCCCGAGGGGGGGGGATTGTACGAGCAGTACTTC
TRBV9,NA,TRBJ1-2,NA,CASSVAQGTSNYGYTF,TGTGCCAGCAGCGTAGCTCAAGGGACTTCTAACTATGGCTACACCTTC
TRBV5-8,TRBD1,TRBJ2-7,NA,CASSPGGAYEQYF,TGTGCCAGCAGCCCAGGGGGTGCCTACGAGCAGTACTTC
TRBV29-1,NA,TRBJ1-5,NA,CSVSHTGGPQHF,TGCAGCGTTTCGCACACCGGGGGGCCCCAGCATTTT
TRBV11-1,NA,TRBJ1-3,NA,CASSLARIRGSSGNTIYF,TGTGCCAGCAGCTTAGCTCGGATCAGGGGAAGCTCTGGAAACACCATATATTTT
TRBV5-6,NA,TRBJ2-5,NA,CASSRPPGVGETQYF,TGTGCCAGCAGCCGCCCTCCGGGGGTGGGAGAGACCCAGTACTTC
TRBV30,NA,TRBJ1-1,NA,CAWSVQTEAFF,TGTGCCTGGAGTGTACAAACTGAAGCTTTCTTT
TRBV9,TRBD1,TRBJ2-7,NA,CASSVHPGRGQGIYEQYF,TGTGCCAGCAGCGTCCATCCCGGACGGGGACAGGGGATTTACGAGCAGTACTTC
TRBV6-2/TRBV6-3,NA,TRBJ2-4,NA,CASSAHRRQAQNIQYF,TGTGCCAGCAGTGCCCACCGCCGACAGGCCCAAAACATTCAGTACTTC
TRBV5-1,TRBD1,TRBJ2-1,NA,CASSIGTGRDNEQFF,TGCGCCAGCAGCATCGGGACAGGAAGAGACAATGAGCAGTTCTTC
TRBV19,TRBD1,TRBJ1-5,NA,CASSIPTDRNNQPQHF,TGTGCCAGTAGTATACCAACGGACAGGAACAATCAGCCCCAGCATTTT
TRBV4-3,TRBD1,TRBJ1-4,NA,CASSQDRGLEKLFF,TGCGCCAGCAGCCAAGATAGGGGGCTGGAAAAACTGTTTTTT
TRBV9,NA,TRBJ2-1,NA,CASSQGVVDEQFF,TGTGCCAGCAGCCAAGGGGTTGTAGATGAGCAGTTCTTC
TRBV6-2/TRBV6-3,TRBD1,TRBJ2-1,few,CASSYPGQGFFNEQFF,TGTGCCAGCAGTTACCCGGGACAGGGTTTTTTCAATGAGCAGTTCTTC
TRBV29-1,NA,TRBJ2-5,NA,CSVGFAGTLQETQYF,TGCAGCGTTGGGTTCGCGGGGACCCTCCAAGAGACCCAGTACTTC
TRBV10-3,NA,TRBJ2-7,NA,CASNTGWRDEQYF,TGTGCCAGCAACACAGGGTGGAGAGACGAGCAGTACTTC
TRBV6-5,NA,TRBJ1-5,NA,CASGGNQPQHF,TGTGCCAGCGGAGGCAATCAGCCCCAGCATTTT
TRBV7-2,NA,TRBJ1-6,once,CASSLGGVRGISPLHF,TGTGCCAGCAGCTTAGGAGGGGTCAGGGGCATTTCACCCCTCCACTTT
TRBV4-3,NA,TRBJ1-1,NA,CASSQVAGLNTEAFF,TGCGCCAGCAGCCAAGTGGCAGGGTTGAACACTGAAGCTTTCTTT
TRBV18,TRBD1,TRBJ1-1,NA,CASSPSQGGKGTEAFF,TGTGCCAGCTCACCCTCACAGGGGGGGAAGGGCACTGAAGCTTTCTTT
TRBV19,TRBD1,TRBJ1-5,NA,CASSISRDRAQLNQPQHF,TGTGCCAGTAGTATATCTCGGGACAGGGCCCAACTCAATCAGCCCCAGCATTTT
TRBV27,TRBD1,TRBJ2-7,NA,CASRGRDSNYEQYF,TGTGCCAGCAGAGGACGGGACAGCAACTACGAGCAGTACTTC
TRBV9,NA,TRBJ1-5,NA,CASSVGGGGQPQHF,TGTGCCAGCAGCGTAGGCGGGGGAGGTCAGCCCCAGCATTTT
TRBV19,NA,TRBJ2-1,NA,CASSTREDSEYNEQFF,TGTGCCAGTAGTACTCGGGAGGACAGCGAATACAATGAGCAGTTCTTC
TRBV3-1/TRBV3-2,NA,TRBJ1-1,NA,CASSQAAGASEAFF,TGTGCCAGCAGCCAGGCCGCAGGGGCTAGTGAAGCTTTCTTT
TRBV7-2,NA,TRBJ2-1,NA,CASSLAWRSSYNEQFF,TGTGCCAGCAGCTTAGCGTGGAGGAGCTCCTACAATGAGCAGTTCTTC
TRBV12-3/TRBV12-4,TRBD1,TRBJ2-7,once,CASRRQGPYEQYF,TGTGCCAGCAGGCGACAGGGACCTTACGAGCAGTACTTC
TRBV6-2/TRBV6-3,NA,TRBJ1-1,NA,CASSYSRGNTEAFF,TGTGCCAGCAGTTATTCTCGGGGGAACACTGAAGCTTTCTTT
TRBV30,TRBD2,TRBJ2-3,NA,CALEWVAGDTDTQYF,TGTGCCCTGGAGTGGGTAGCGGGGGACACAGATACGCAGTATTTT
TRBV5-4,NA,TRBJ1-2,NA,CASSHSQVSANYGYTF,TGTGCCAGCAGCCACTCTCAGGTTTCAGCTAACTATGGCTACACCTTC
TRBV19,NA,TRBJ2-1,NA,CASSDRQYEQFF,TGTGCCAGTAGTGACCGACAATATGAGCAGTTCTTC
TRBV14,TRBD1,TRBJ2-3,NA,CASSQDGQGIGDTQYF,TGTGCCAGCAGCCAGGACGGACAGGGGATAGGGGATACGCAGTATTTT
TRBV3-1/TRBV3-2,NA,TRBJ1-1,NA,CASSQSERNTEAFF,TGTGCCAGCAGCCAAAGCGAACGGAACACTGAAGCTTTCTTT
TRBV5-1,NA,TRBJ2-3,once,CASSGLGAGERTDTQYF,TGCGCCAGCAGCGGACTGGGGGCGGGAGAAAGGACAGATACGCAGTATTTT
TRBV19,NA,TRBJ1-2,NA,CASSIIGGYGYTF,TGTGCCAGTAGTATTATTGGAGGGTATGGCTACACCTTC
TRBV7-2,NA,TRBJ1-5,once,CASSPTPQGISNQPQHF,TGTGCCAGCAGCCCGACCCCACAGGGTATAAGCAATCAGCCCCAGCATTTT
TRBV5-1,TRBD2,TRBJ2-3,once,CASSLPSTGGPDTQYF,TGCGCCAGCAGCCTCCCCTCTACGGGGGGGCCAGATACGCAGTATTTT
TRBV9,TRBD1,TRBJ1-5,NA,CASSAGTGNNQPQHF,TGTGCCAGCAGCGCCGGGACAGGCAACAATCAGCCCCAGCATTTT
TRBV7-7,TRBD2,TRBJ2-1,once,CASSPGTSGRSYEQFF,TGTGCCAGCAGCCCCGGGACTAGCGGGAGATCCTATGAGCAGTTCTTC
TRBV27,TRBD2,TRBJ2-7,NA,CASSFSGGSSYEQYF,TGTGCCAGCAGTTTCAGTGGCGGGAGCTCCTACGAGCAGTACTTC
TRBV4-3,TRBD2,TRBJ2-4,NA,CASSQADSGTAKNIQYF,TGCGCCAGCAGCCAAGCGGATAGCGGGACTGCCAAAAACATTCAGTACTTC
TRBV15,TRBD1,TRBJ2-1,NA,CATSGKTGLSEQFF,TGTGCCACCAGCGGAAAGACAGGGTTAAGTGAGCAGTTCTTC
TRBV10-1,NA,TRBJ2-5,NA,CASSGAGYQETQYF,TGCGCCAGCAGTGGGGCAGGCTACCAAGAGACCCAGTACTTC
TRBV11-2,TRBD2,TRBJ2-7,NA,CASSRGWIAGVYEQYF,TGTGCCAGCAGCAGGGGTTGGATAGCGGGAGTTTACGAGCAGTACTTC
TRBV30,NA,TRBJ2-7,NA,CAWSVLHEDRGEQYF,TGTGCCTGGAGTGTACTTCATGAGGACCGGGGGGAGCAGTACTTC
TRBV5-4,NA,TRBJ1-2,NA,CASSFRQVSGYTF,TGTGCCAGCAGCTTTCGACAGGTCTCTGGCTACACCTTC
TRBV6-1,NA,TRBJ1-5,NA,CASSESQGQPQHF,TGTGCCAGCAGTGAAAGCCAGGGGCAGCCCCAGCATTTT
TRBV6-5,TRBD1,TRBJ2-7,NA,CASTRDRVSYEQYF,TGTGCCAGCACTCGGGACAGAGTCTCCTACGAGCAGTACTTC
TRBV7-9,NA,TRBJ2-1,once,CASSHSESSYNEQFF,TGTGCCAGCAGTCATAGCGAGAGCTCCTACAATGAGCAGTTCTTC
TRBV18,TRBD1,TRBJ2-1,NA,CASSPGTGSNEQFF,TGTGCCAGCTCACCCGGGACAGGGTCCAATGAGCAGTTCTTC